Reported below is one TCR beta chain. Its antigen remains unidentified. Base qualities are not provided; no much larger clone lies one nucleotide away. The library was made by the immunoSEQ multiplex PCR assay. The multiplex PCR relied on a mix of 60 forward primers for TCR Vbeta segments and 13 reverse primers for TCR Jbeta segments. Amplification of the CDR3 region of rearranged TCR beta genes was performed with a multiplex PCR assay on genomic DNA. Amplified TCR beta libraries were sequenced as 87-base-pair reads on the Illumina HiSeq System. Per the authors' processing: Across the roughly 700 repertoires, a later analysis counted 78 million or so unique TCR beta chains, some 11 million of which were shared by at least two donors. Raw reads were error-corrected and collapsed into unique sequences by a nearest-neighbor algorithm in which closely related sequences were merged to remove PCR and sequencing errors. Alignment of CDR3 sequences to IMGT reference sequences was used to assign V, D and J gene segments. For a sequence to be retained, a match of at least six nucleotides was required to both a V gene segment and a J gene segment. Rearrangements were classified as productive when the CDR3 lacked stop codons and remained in frame with V and J, and all other rearrangements were classified as non-productive. CDR3 was defined by IMGT convention, running from the second conserved V-encoded cysteine to the conserved J-encoded phenylalanine. Sequences without an unambiguous match to a single V gene segment were excluded from the earlier analysis of 450 to 650 of the donors. An earlier analysis of 587 of the donors called V segments functional above 56.7% productive rearrangements and segregating when the between-donor standard deviation exceeded 5%. To diagnose cytomegalovirus status from the catalog of TCR beta chain sequences, a statistical classification framework was built. In a later analysis, V and J genes were assigned by comparing TCR nucleotide sequences against IMGT/GENE-DB human TR gene sequences. In a later analysis, CDR3 sequences and most-parsimonious VDJ recombination scenarios were assigned using the TCRdist pipeline. In a later analysis, each TCR beta chain was defined by its CDR3 amino acid sequence together with its V-gene family, and reads lacking a unique V-gene family were excluded. In a later analysis, around 600 highly shared, low-generation-probability nucleotide sequences were removed to address suspected cross-contamination and a sequencing artifact. In a later analysis, a clonal expansion index was calculated for each public chain from normalized within-repertoire ranks of inferred template counts. A later analysis computed generation probabilities with a VDJ recombination model fitted to out-of-frame rearrangements, and checked the results against IGoR. In a later analysis, TCR-TCR, TCR-HLA and TCR-CMV co-occurrence was scored with hypergeometric tests, and a repertoire-size bias correction was applied to TCR pairs. To estimate false discovery rates, a later analysis permuted the HLA or CMV assignments 20 times. In a later analysis, co-occurring TCRs were grouped using DBSCAN, with TCRdist sequence similarity added in when clustering inside HLA-allele-positive subsets. Repertoires with fewer than 30,000 or more than 120,000 public chains were left out of co-occurrence clustering, as were a few repertoires with anomalous nucleotide sharing. This is the immuneACCESS table as TCRdb keeps it, with only in-frame sequences that have V and J called. A part of the clones is gone; compared with another copy, unresolved V genes explain less than half, and the rest is unexplained. V and J calls and clone size come straight from that table; D and trimming were deduced from the DNA. The sample data list around 130,000 clones, and under 85% of these were observed just once. Around 3.2% of the sample rests with the top ten.

The germline V gene sets CDR1 to SNHLY and CDR2 to FYNNEI. The CDR3 holds 12 amino acids from the cysteine to the phenylalanine. The read is trimmed to its CDR3 DNA, 36 bases read in frame from base 1. Deletion took 8 bases off V and 6 bases off J, with a span of 14 bases between the germline ends. The record originates from a study of cytomegalovirus exposure and HLA in healthy donors (dated by TCRdb to 2017 to 2019). Regarding the complete study: An earlier analysis of about 530 of the donors reported approximately 300 Gb of sequence data and 117 million unique TCR beta sequences obtained from about 179 million T cells. An early release that covered some 640 HLA-typed donors contained 250 to 350 gigabases of sequencing data and 75 million to 100 million unique TCR sequences. Of the approximately 400 genotyped donors, 75% to 85% were placed in the genetic ancestry cluster associated with self-reported Caucasian donors. The study aimed to test whether cataloging public T cell receptors could reveal signatures of past pathogen exposure. The study used immunosequencing to profile the T cell repertoires of 666 subjects and linked those repertoires to cytomegalovirus serostatus. In addition to the first cohort of around 670 subjects, a separate validation cohort of approximately 130 different subjects was used. To predict cytomegalovirus infection status, the study brought together high-throughput TCR immunosequencing, statistical association of individual TCRs with disease status, and machine learning. In a later analysis, previously published TCR beta repertoires from several hundred donors were re-analyzed and high-resolution HLA genotyping was added so that TCR occurrence patterns could be studied. Rather than using new phenotypic data, the later analysis identified candidate immune exposures from TCR beta sequences and from how often those sequences occurred across donors. An earlier analysis of approximately 630 of the donors applied high-throughput TCR beta sequencing to assess whether each TCR beta V gene segment acted as functional or pseudogenic. Donor age, sex, ethnicity and CMV serostatus were compiled alongside the repertoire data. A later genetic analysis used genome-wide SNP genotypes for 398 of the 666 donors, treating that subset as a discovery cohort. Every discovery cohort repertoire had been produced on one sequencing platform. HLA typing included class I and class II loci at four-digit resolution. Typing coverage varied by locus: roughly 629-640 donors for A, B, C, DRB1 and DQB1; 500 to 550 for DQA1; approximately 570 for DPA1; 400 to 480 for DPB1. Five DR-DQ haplotypes were treated as single units for association and clustering because of strong linkage in the cohort. Across 300 to 500 genotyped donors of the cohort, an average of about 240,000 unique TCR beta nucleotide sequences per donor were sequenced, and roughly 17% of those sequences were non-productive.

In total, approximately 610 healthy bone marrow donors made up the cohort. All cohort members were sampled while nominally healthy, although unrecorded immune exposures were likely present. The donor was CMV seronegative and was included in the group of approximately 350 seronegative cohort members. Each donor provided a peripheral blood sample, and peripheral blood mononuclear cells were used for TCR beta sequencing. The Qiagen DNeasy Blood Extraction Kit was used to extract genomic DNA from the blood cell samples. Points the paper makes about the study in general: In a later analysis, HLA-associated TCR beta chains showed more clonal expansion and lower generation probabilities than non-associated chains that were equally common. A later analysis associated about 17,000 TCR beta sequences with specific HLA alleles at a false discovery rate of 0.05. A cluster of highly shared sequence variants was judged likely to be a technical artifact of the sequencing pipeline. A later analysis found that TCR association rates varied across HLA loci, with DRB1 alleles showing the most associated TCRs and HLA-C alleles the fewest. When HLA alleles, especially DR and DQ, strongly co-occurred, attributing TCR associations to individual alleles was difficult. A further reported finding was that TCR beta sequences accurately predicted the HLA-A and HLA-B alleles for most subjects in the first cohort. Because HLA typing was missing for some donors at each locus, association tests included only the typed subset. For the cohort, immune exposure information was limited to CMV serostatus. The earlier analysis of nearly 600 of the donors excluded 15 to 20 rarely observed V segments, including chromosome 9 orphons, because counts were too low. The classifier was reported to diagnose cytomegalovirus status with high specificity and sensitivity in both the original and validation cohorts. In this cohort, only TCR beta chains were sequenced, and detectable features were limited by the absence of alpha or paired-chain data. Correlated functional status among segregating V segments might be attributable to linkage disequilibrium, but an unknown experimental factor could not be ruled out. An association between a missense DCLRE1C variant and V-gene and J-gene trimming of TCR beta chains was found in a later genetic analysis and replicated in an independent cohort. In vitro tests confirmed that a few of the cytomegalovirus-associated TCR beta chains recognize cytomegalovirus antigens. The authors suggested that the approach could potentially be extended to other disease states and immunological phenotypes. Most CMV-associated TCR beta chains appeared to be HLA-restricted in a later analysis, and the HLA associations seemed to be driven largely by CMV exposure. In the study, 164 TCR beta chains were listed as associated with cytomegalovirus. Sequencing depth was assumed to be roughly uniform across donors in the presence/absence analyses, though that assumption may not hold. Some IMGT-functional V segments, including TRBV6-2 and TRBV6-3, could not be told apart with the 87-base-pair reads, so those segments were excluded. In an earlier analysis of 450 to 750 of the donors, most TCR beta V segments appeared in productive rearrangements about 87% or about 30% of the time, broadly matching IMGT annotations. According to a later genetic analysis, donors in an Asian-associated ancestry cluster had fewer N-insertions in productive TCRs than the approximately 670-donor mean. While some public TCRs were present in many individuals, most TCR sequences turned up only very rarely across donors. Several of the top co-occurrence clusters appeared to be linked to parvovirus B19, influenza, CMV and Epstein-Barr virus, according to a later analysis.

This sequence was found in a man younger than 45 in good health and CMV-seronegative. Here the chain combines TRBV2 and TRBJ2-7; the best D guess is TRBD1, with 6 bases matching. The sequenced sample was PBMCs. CDR3 reads: CASRDIWGEQYF. In nucleotide form, the sequence is TGTGCCAGCCGGGACATTTGGGGCGAGCAGTACTTC.